What follows describes a single TCR beta chain. The target antigen is unknown. The length of the CDR3 is 17 residues. Germline V gene data show CDR1 as MDHEN and CDR2 as SYDVKM. V lost 4 bases to trimming and J lost 5 bases; unmatched junction nucleotides: 14. This sample stems from a study of cytomegalovirus exposure and HLA in healthy donors. Study-wide results and limits: Later analysis identified several of the most significant clusters that appeared linked to common viral pathogens.

PCR was performed using 60 Vbeta and 13 Jbeta primers. Only in-frame clones appear in the TCRdb table, and some are missing; sequencing was by immunoSEQ multiplex PCR. In all, the sample yields some 110,000 clones. Material for sequencing was PBMCs. The sequence was obtained from a man aged 35-49 years in good health and CMV-seropositive. V usage is TRBV28 and J usage is TRBJ1-5; TRBD1 aligns across 7 bases. The CDR3: CASSSPPGGGSDQPQHF. For the CDR3, the DNA is TGTGCCAGCAGTTCGCCCCCGGGAGGGGGCTCGGATCAGCCCCAGCATTTT.